Presented here are 32 T cell receptor beta chains from one specimen sequenced in a study of technical replicates of blood from a few donors (TCRdb year 2017). The library was built by means of the immunoSEQ multiplex PCR assay. The table comes from immuneACCESS by way of TCRdb, which keeps in-frame sequences with V and J called. Part of the clones is missing from these tables; in studies checked, under half for an unresolved V gene and the rest for unknown reasons. The sample includes fewer than 90,000 clones, with 90% to 95% observed a single time. Together, the top ten hold less than 0.3% of the sample. Sequencing used T cells isolated from PBMCs. These receptors all come from a human donor in good health.

The CDR3 loop reads CASSEYYGGGTDTQYF. CDR3 DNA sequence: TGCGCCAGCAGTGAATATTACGGCGGGGGCACAGATACGCAGTATTTT. The chain carries TRBV10-2 and TRBJ2-3, with a tentative D call TRBD2 (6 bases). V was pared by 3 bases and J by 1 base, with 14 bases between. Germline CDR1 WSHSY, CDR2 SAAADI. The CDR3 is 16 residues long.

The chain is built from TRBV27 and TRBJ1-5, with a tentative D call TRBD1 (6 bases). V was trimmed by 8 bases and J by 2 bases, leaving 16 bases between them. This CDR3 is 15 amino acids long. In germline, CDR1 is MNHEY, CDR2 SMNVEV (reference sequence). This chain's CDR3 is CASALGSGGNQPQHF. The CDR3, as DNA: TGTGCCAGCGCCCTGGGGTCAGGGGGCAATCAGCCCCAGCATTTT.

DNA of the CDR3: TGTGCCAGCAGCCCGAGACTCACTGGGGCCAACGTCCTGACTTTC. Protein sequence: CASSPRLTGANVLTF. This chain joins TRBV11-3 and TRBJ2-6; D gene ambiguous. The V end was cut by 5 bases, the J end by 2 bases, with 10 bases between. Germline V gene data show CDR1 as SGHNT and CDR2 as YENEEA. This CDR3 is 15 amino acids long.

J is TRBJ1-1 and V is TRBV7-8; unclear D gene. V was cut by 5 bases and J by 0 bases, with 7 bases left in between. The V gene's germline CDR1 is SGHVS and CDR2 FQNEAQ. The length of the CDR3 is 13 residues. CDR3: CASSQHMNTEAFF. The CDR3 DNA follows: TGTGCCAGCAGCCAACATATGAACACTGAAGCTTTCTTT.

This chain uses TRBV12-5 with TRBJ2-5, with D possibly matching TRBD2 (6 bases). CDR3 length: 17 residues. V was cut by 5 bases and J by 5 bases, with 24 bases left in between. Germline loops: CDR1 LGHNT, CDR2 FRNRAP. Here the CDR3 reads CASGLPMTAWGLETQYF. CDR3 bases: TGTGCTAGTGGTCTCCCAATGACAGCGTGGGGACTGGAGACCCAGTACTTC.

The chain has TRBV28 and TRBJ1-2; TRBD1 is a possible D gene (6 bases). The germline gives CDR1 MDHEN, CDR2 SYDVKM. There are 13 residues in the CDR3. Trimming left V 10 bases short and J 3 bases short, with 15 bases between. In DNA, the CDR3 is TGTGCCATACTACAGGGTCCGGACTATGGCTACACCTTC. This translates into CAILQGPDYGYTF.

This sequence joins TRBV29-1 and TRBJ1-1; D call uncertain. CDR3 length equals 13 residues. Germline lookup yields CDR1 SQVTM and CDR2 ANQGSEA. Trimming removed 5 bases at V and 7 bases at J, with 17 bases between. CDR3 residues: CSVPPGGGSEAFF. The CDR3 nucleotides read TGCAGCGTTCCCCCGGGCGGAGGCAGTGAAGCTTTCTTT.

The chain has TRBV30 and TRBJ1-1, with D possibly TRBD1 on 5 matching bases. Trimming left V 2 bases short and J 6 bases short, with 16 bases between. Looked up from germline, CDR1 is GTSNPN and CDR2 is SVGIG (reference sequence). This CDR3 spans 14 amino acids. CDR3: CAWSWAGGWAEAFF. CDR3 bases: TGTGCCTGGAGTTGGGCGGGGGGTTGGGCTGAAGCTTTCTTT.

V usage is TRBV5-4 and J usage is TRBJ1-1, with 8 bases aligning to TRBD1. Germline trimming cut 4 bases from V and 4 bases from J; bases unmatched to any gene: 6. The germline V gene encodes CDR1 SGHNT and CDR2 YYREEE (reference sequence). This CDR3 is built from 14 residues. As DNA, the CDR3 is TGTGCCAGCAGCGTGACAGGGGCGGGCACTGAAGCTTTCTTT. It encodes CASSVTGAGTEAFF.

The chain couples TRBV4-1 to TRBJ2-7; TRBD1 agrees at 8 bases. This CDR3 region has 14 residues. Germline CDR1 and CDR2: MGHRA and YSYEKL. Losses at the gene ends were 1 base for V and 4 bases for J; bases not matched to a gene: 3. CDR3 amino acids: CASSQGTGMYEQYF. CDR3 in DNA: TGCGCCAGCAGCCAAGGGACAGGGATGTACGAGCAGTACTTC.

The chain employs TRBV9 and TRBJ2-3, with TRBD2 as a possible D gene (6 bases). This CDR3 spans 16 amino acids. V dropped 0 bases and J dropped 0 bases, with 11 bases sitting between them. Germline V CDR1 and CDR2: SGDLS, YYNGEE. CDR3 nucleotide sequence: TGTGCCAGCAGCGTAGCGGGAGCTACTAGCACAGATACGCAGTATTTT. The encoded protein is CASSVAGATSTDTQYF.

The chain links TRBV2 to TRBJ2-3; 12 nucleotides line up with TRBD2. Unmatched junction bases numbered 11, after V lost 7 bases and J lost 3 bases. The CDR3 extends over 17 amino acids. Germline V gene lookup returns CDR1 SNHLY and CDR2 FYNNEI. Written as DNA, the CDR3 is TGTGCCAGCAAAGGCCTAGCGGGGGGGCTTGGTACAGATACGCAGTATTTT. It yields the protein CASKGLAGGLGTDTQYF.

This sequence joins TRBV10-1 and TRBJ2-1; D may be TRBD2 (5 bases). The V gene's germline CDR1 is WNHNN and CDR2 SYGVQD (reference sequence). V was shortened by 6 bases and J by 5 bases, with 14 bases between the two germline ends. This CDR3 contains 14 residues. CDR3 loop: CASRIVVAHNEQFF. Here the CDR3 DNA reads TGCGCCAGCAGAATAGTGGTAGCGCACAATGAGCAGTTCTTC.

V is TRBV19 and J is TRBJ1-1; tentative D call: TRBD1 (5 bases). Trimming removed 5 bases from V and 4 bases from J, with 11 bases in between. Germline CDR1 reads LNHDA; CDR2 reads SQIVND (reference sequence). The CDR3 is 13 residues long. This CDR3 is CASSRPGFTEAFF. DNA for the CDR3: TGTGCCAGTAGTCGCCCAGGGTTCACTGAAGCTTTCTTT.

This chain links TRBV14 with TRBJ2-1; 7 bases align to TRBD2. Trimming removed 1 base from V and 4 bases from J; junction bases left unmatched: 10. Germline V lookup: CDR1 SGHDN, CDR2 FVKESK. The CDR3 totals 17 residues. CDR3 coding DNA: TGTGCCAGCAGCCAAGGGGGAGGGAGCGGAAGATACAATGAGCAGTTCTTC. It codes for CASSQGGGSGRYNEQFF.

There are a few counts of this clone. The chain carries TRBV11-2 and TRBJ1-5; a possible D gene is TRBD1 (5 bases). CDR3 length: 13 amino acids. Looked up from germline, CDR1 is SGHAT and CDR2 is FQNNGV. Trimming pared 4 bases from V and 11 bases from J, leaving 15 bases between. DNA of the CDR3: TGTGCCAGCAGCTCGTCCTTCGCGGGGGCCCAGCATTTT. Translated: CASSSSFAGAQHF.

The sample holds one count of this clone. The CDR3 here is CASSPVGQGPREQYF. The CDR3 nucleotides are TGTGCCAGCAGTCCCGTGGGACAGGGACCAAGGGAGCAGTACTTC. The chain carries TRBV25-1 and TRBJ2-7, with 9 bases identical to TRBD1. V shed 5 bases, J shed 7 bases, and the junction held 12 bases outside the gene matches. The CDR3 sequence is 15 residues long. CDR1 and CDR2 (germline): MGHDK, SYGVNS.

The chain employs TRBV11-2 and TRBJ2-7, with D maybe TRBD1 (5 bases). Germline V gives CDR1 SGHAT, CDR2 FQNNGV. The CDR3 is made up of 15 amino acids. V shed 3 bases and J shed 1 base, with 13 bases lying between them. In DNA form, the CDR3 reads TGTGCCAGCAGCTTGGGGCAGGGTAGGTCCTACGAGCAGTACTTC. Translated: CASSLGQGRSYEQYF.

The chain has TRBV13 and TRBJ2-7; maybe TRBD2 (6 bases). This CDR3 has 15 residues. V lost 4 bases to trimming and J lost 2 bases, with 15 bases between them. The germline V gene has CDR1 PRHDT and CDR2 FYEKMQ (reference sequence). The CDR3 protein is CASSSLATDPYEQYF. Here the CDR3 DNA reads TGTGCCAGCAGCTCCCTAGCGACCGATCCCTACGAGCAGTACTTC.

The V gene is TRBV19, the J gene TRBJ1-1; possible D gene TRBD1, 5 bases. With 3 bases removed from V and 11 bases from J, the gap between germline ends came to 19 bases. This CDR3 comprises 14 residues. Germline CDR1 reads LNHDA; CDR2 reads SQIVND (reference sequence). DNA for the CDR3: TGTGCCAGTAGTATGAGACCCCGCGACAGCTCCGCTTTCTTT. Protein: CASSMRPRDSSAFF.

The CDR3 coding sequence is TGTGCCAGCAGGACTCACCTAGCGGGAGACGTCCCCTACAATGAGCAGTTCTTC. Residues: CASRTHLAGDVPYNEQFF. This chain links TRBV28 with TRBJ2-1; 10 positions match TRBD2. The CDR3 is 18 amino acids. Germline assignment: CDR1 MDHEN and CDR2 SYDVKM. Germline trimming cut 6 bases from V and 2 bases from J; bases unmatched to any gene: 13. The whole variable domain, remainder taken from reference TRBV28 and TRBJ2-1, is DVKVTQSSRYLVKRTGEKVFLECVQDMDHENMFWYRQDPGLGLRLIYFSYDVKMKEKGDIPEGYSVSREKKERFSLILESASTNQTSMYLCASRTHLAGDVPYNEQFFGPGTRLTVL.

The chain has TRBV21-1 and TRBJ2-1; TRBD1, the D gene given by the table, was not confirmed from the DNA. TRBV21-1 is a pseudogene locus. The CDR3 is 20 residues long. CDR3 DNA: TGTGCCAGCAGCAAAGGGGTCCGGGACAGGGAATTAAAGAGAGTCAATGAGCAGTTCTTC. The encoded protein is CASSKGVRDRELKRVNEQFF.

CDR3: CASSYSPQGSYEQYF. The CDR3 region has the DNA TGTGCCAGCAGTTACTCGCCTCAGGGTTCCTACGAGCAGTACTTC. The V and J genes are TRBV6-6 and TRBJ2-7; D may be TRBD1 (5 bases). This CDR3 is 15 amino acids long. Germline lookup yields CDR1 MNHNY and CDR2 SVGAGI (reference sequence). V lost 0 bases and J lost 1, with 10 bases in between.

This chain connects TRBV27 to TRBJ2-5; 7 bases fit TRBD2. Germline assignment: CDR1 MNHEY and CDR2 SMNVEV (reference sequence). The V segment lost 4 bases and the J segment 4 bases; nucleotides outside the gene matches: 12. This CDR3 has 16 amino acids. CDR3 nucleotides: TGTGCCAGCAGTTCCCTTCAGCGGGGCGCGGGAGAGACCCAGTACTTC. Translation: CASSSLQRGAGETQYF.

The chain employs TRBV5-4 and TRBJ2-3; no definite D call. Germline CDR1 is SGHNT and CDR2 is YYREEE (reference sequence). The length of the CDR3 is 12 residues. Trimming shortened V by 6 bases and J by 4 bases, and 9 bases separated the two germline ends. The DNA for the CDR3 is TGTGCCAGCAACGGTAGCCCAGATACGCAGTATTTT. Translated: CASNGSPDTQYF. The full variable domain, its missing parts supplied by reference TRBV5-4 and TRBJ2-3, is ETGVTQSPTHLIKTRGQQVTLRCSSQSGHNTVSWYQQALGQGPQFIFQYYREEENGRGNFPPRFSGLQFPNYSSELNVNALELDDSALYLCASNGSPDTQYFGPGTRLTVL.

CDR3: CASSLGAGGVGTEAFF. CDR3 bases: TGTGCCAGCAGCTTAGGGGCAGGGGGCGTCGGCACTGAAGCTTTCTTT. The chain has TRBV7-9 and TRBJ1-1; 8 bases match TRBD1. Trimming at V came to 1 base and at J to 4 bases, leaving 8 bases not matched to a gene. The CDR3 has 16 amino acids. The germline gives CDR1 SEHNR, CDR2 FQNEAQ (reference sequence).

The chain recombines TRBV19 with TRBJ1-6; D is undetermined. This CDR3 has 15 residues. Per germline, CDR1 LNHDA and CDR2 SQIVND (reference sequence). V was pared by 7 bases and J by 7 bases, with 17 bases between. The CDR3 nucleotides read TGTGCCAGTAATCGAAACCTCCTCCTAAATTCACCCCTCCACTTT. Translating it yields CASNRNLLLNSPLHF.

This chain connects TRBV11-2 to TRBJ2-7; no clear D gene. Trimming shortened V by 5 bases and J by 6 bases, and 11 bases separated the two germline ends. The CDR3 sequence is 12 residues long. Germline V lookup: CDR1 SGHAT, CDR2 FQNNGV. The CDR3 DNA reads as TGTGCCAGCAGCGGATTAACGGGCGAGCAGTACTTC. Translation: CASSGLTGEQYF.

V usage is TRBV30 and J usage is TRBJ2-7, with 10 bases that match TRBD2. This CDR3 is 14 amino acids long. V shed 0 bases, J shed 9 bases, and the junction held 8 bases outside the gene matches. The germline V gene has CDR1 GTSNPN and CDR2 SVGIG (reference sequence). The CDR3 loop is CAWSVLSGGAVQYF. In DNA, the CDR3 is TGTGCCTGGAGTGTACTCAGCGGGGGGGCTGTGCAGTACTTC.

There are a few counts of this clone. The chain employs TRBV30 and TRBJ1-5; 7 bases are shared with TRBD1. The CDR3 has 13 amino acids. J gave up 6 bases and V 1 base, and 3 bases lay outside the gene matches. Looked up from germline, CDR1 is GTSNPN and CDR2 is SVGIG (reference sequence). CDR3 nucleotide sequence: TGTGCCTGGAGTGGTACAGGGGTTCAGCCCCAGCATTTT. It specifies CAWSGTGVQPQHF.

This rearrangement joins TRBV7-9 to TRBJ1-1, with D perhaps TRBD1 (5 bases). CDR1 is SEHNR and CDR2 is FQNEAQ in the germline V gene (reference sequence). Trimming removed 3 bases at V and 4 bases at J, with 15 bases between. CDR3 size: 15 residues. CDR3 region: CASSFLGEGSTEAFF. CDR3 nucleotides: TGTGCCAGCAGCTTTTTGGGGGAGGGAAGCACTGAAGCTTTCTTT.

This chain links TRBV7-8 with TRBJ2-3, with D possibly being TRBD1 (6 bases). The CDR3 has 18 amino acids. V was clipped by 6 bases and J by 2 bases, with 24 bases between them. The germline gives CDR1 SGHVS, CDR2 FQNEAQ. CDR3 in amino acids: CASSSTSLFGQPTDTQYF. CDR3 DNA sequence: TGTGCCAGCAGTTCCACCTCGCTTTTTGGACAGCCCACAGATACGCAGTATTTT.